The rows below give T cell receptor delta chains drawn from one sample of a study of gamma-delta T cells after stem cell transplantation. TCRdb re-identified clones in the RT-PCR reads via CATT. Of 2,800 or so delta-chain clones listed, approximately 2.9% are singletons. Specimen: gamma-delta T cells. Source of these receptors: a human donor. It is not recorded whose cells these are; they may come from a transplant donor. Both conserved end residues are part of each CDR3. Each record gives: D gene, J gene, V gene, clone size, CDR3 protein, CDR3 DNA. A D gene is named only where the DNA matches it firmly. Clone size appears in some rows only: once, few, many, or a class for an expanded clone.

d_gene: TRDD3; j_gene: TRDJ3; v_gene: TRDV2; abundance: NA; CDR3aa: CACDTGALLGDTSWDTRQMFF; CDR3nt: TGTGCCTGTGACACCGGGGCCCTACTGGGGGATACATCCTGGGACACCCGACAGATGTTTTTC
d_gene: TRDD3; j_gene: TRDJ1; v_gene: TRDV2; abundance: medium-sized; CDR3aa: CACDLLGDEYTDKLIF; CDR3nt: TGTGCCTGTGATTTACTGGGGGACGAGTACACCGATAAACTCATCTTT
d_gene: NA; j_gene: TRDJ1; v_gene: TRDV2; abundance: medium-sized; CDR3aa: CACDLVGGDDKLIF; CDR3nt: TGTGCCTGTGACCTGGTGGGGGGAGACGATAAACTCATCTTT
d_gene: TRDD3; j_gene: TRDJ1; v_gene: TRDV2; abundance: large; CDR3aa: CACDTVSGGYGDTDKLIF; CDR3nt: TGTGCCTGTGACACCGTATCTGGGGGATACGGGGACACCGATAAACTCATCTTT
d_gene: TRDD3; j_gene: TRDJ1; v_gene: TRDV2; abundance: NA; CDR3aa: CACDPLITGVQHTDKLIF; CDR3nt: TGTGCCTGTGACCCTCTTATTACTGGGGTGCAACACACCGATAAACTCATCTTT
d_gene: TRDD3; j_gene: TRDJ4; v_gene: TRDV2; abundance: large; CDR3aa: CACDTAGGDPGDTTKPLIF; CDR3nt: TGTGCCTGTGACACCGCGGGCGGGGATCCCGGGGATACTACCAAACCCCTGATCTTT
d_gene: TRDD3; j_gene: TRDJ3; v_gene: TRDV2; abundance: NA; CDR3aa: CACDIVLTGVYPVGSWDTRQMFF; CDR3nt: TGTGCCTGTGACATCGTGTTGACTGGGGTATACCCTGTTGGCTCCTGGGACACCCGACAGATGTTTTTC
d_gene: TRDD3; j_gene: TRDJ1; v_gene: TRDV2; abundance: large; CDR3aa: CACDTVTGDRVYTDKLIF; CDR3nt: TGTGCCTGTGACACCGTAACTGGGGACCGGGTGTACACCGATAAACTCATCTTT
d_gene: TRDD3; j_gene: TRDJ1; v_gene: TRDV2; abundance: medium-sized; CDR3aa: CACDDLLGDKKDTDKLIF; CDR3nt: TGTGCCTGTGACGACTTACTGGGGGATAAAAAGGACACCGATAAACTCATCTTT
d_gene: NA; j_gene: TRDJ1; v_gene: TRDV2; abundance: NA; CDR3aa: CACDAVGLKTDKLIF; CDR3nt: TGTGCCTGTGACGCCGTAGGTCTGAAAACCGATAAACTCATCTTT
d_gene: NA; j_gene: TRDJ1; v_gene: TRDV2; abundance: NA; CDR3aa: CACEFLGSLQGGPILQKLIF; CDR3nt: TGTGCCTGTGAATTCCTGGGCAGCCTACAGGGGGGACCAATATTGCAAAAACTCATCTTT
d_gene: TRDD3; j_gene: TRDJ1; v_gene: TRDV2; abundance: medium-sized; CDR3aa: CACDILGDQGGWKLIF; CDR3nt: TGTGCCTGTGACATACTGGGGGACCAGGGTGGCTGGAAACTCATCTTT
d_gene: NA; j_gene: TRDJ1; v_gene: TRDV2; abundance: large; CDR3aa: CACDKVGPPNRDKLIF; CDR3nt: TGTGCCTGTGACAAAGTTGGGCCACCAAATCGCGATAAACTCATCTTT
d_gene: TRDD3; j_gene: TRDJ3; v_gene: TRDV2; abundance: large; CDR3aa: CACAPLGPSSWDTRQMFF; CDR3nt: TGTGCCTGTGCGCCACTGGGGCCCAGCTCCTGGGACACCCGACAGATGTTTTTC
d_gene: TRDD3; j_gene: TRDJ1; v_gene: TRDV2; abundance: few; CDR3aa: CACDTVLGEPKLIF; CDR3nt: TGTGCCTGTGACACCGTACTGGGGGAACCGAAACTCATCTTT
d_gene: TRDD3; j_gene: TRDJ1; v_gene: TRDV2; abundance: many; CDR3aa: CACDTVFRNQNQVGDIEGKLIF; CDR3nt: TGTGCCTGTGACACCGTATTTCGCAACCAAAATCAAGTGGGGGATATAGAAGGTAAACTCATCTTT
d_gene: TRDD3; j_gene: TRDJ3; v_gene: TRDV2; abundance: NA; CDR3aa: CACDIVLTGGYPVGSWATRQMFF; CDR3nt: TGTGCCTGTGACATCGTGTTGACTGGGGGATACCCTGTTGGCTCCTGGGCCACCCGACAGATGTTTTTC